This TCR beta chain originates from a study of human T cells and chemical hapten exposure. The germline CDR1 and CDR2 sequences are SGHTA and FQGNSA. The CDR3 loop spans 13 amino acids. Trimming pared 1 base from V and 9 bases from J, leaving 10 bases between. Sample time point: patch test 1, 2 weeks after DPC sensitization. Treatment defined: therapeutic diphenylcyclopropenone sensitization with weekly scalp DPC. TCRdb fed the RACE reads into MiXCR, producing one record per CDR3 protein. Among roughly 98,000 distinct CDR3 sequences listed, over 10% were seen once. This specimen was whole blood, taken in connection with sensitization to the hapten diphenylcyclopropenone (DPC). The genes are TRBV7-2 and TRBJ2-1, with a tentative D call TRBD1 (5 bases). This receptor was obtained from a woman in her 40s with alopecia areata. Some clones in this sample may be carry-over from other donors' samples. In DNA form, the CDR3 reads TGTGCCAGCAGCTTAGGACCTAGGGGTGAGCAGTTCTTC. This codes for CASSLGPRGEQFF.